The 13 T cell receptor beta chains presented below share a single source sample, sequenced in a study of T-cell reconstitution after alpha-beta-depleted transplantation in children. Unique molecular identifiers were used to barcode this TCRbeta library. TCRdb reprocessed the PCR reads via MiXCR and lists one record per CDR3 protein. The table records 490,000 or so distinct CDR3 sequences, approximately 13% of them present only once. The sequences come from PBMCs from the stem cell graft donor, collected from the stem cell graft. The receptor set was obtained from a human donor who donated a stem cell graft to a child with combined immunodeficiency.

The chain has TRBV21-1 and TRBJ2-1; the table's D call TRBD2 went unverified against the DNA. TRBV21-1 is a pseudogene segment. The CDR3 is 21 amino acids. CDR3 protein: CASSNEFSGTSGRMVSNEQFF. The DNA of the CDR3 is TGTGCCAGCAGCAATGAATTTTCAGGGACTAGCGGGAGGATGGTCTCCAATGAGCAGTTCTTC.

At least ten counts were recorded for this clonotype. This chain links TRBV6-2 or TRBV6-3 with TRBJ2-3, with TRBD2 as a possible D gene (6 bases). The V gene's germline CDR1 is MNHEY and CDR2 SVGEGT. Trimming removed 8 bases at V and 2 bases at J, with 11 bases between. This CDR3 has 13 residues. The CDR3 spells CASVSGITDTQYF. In nucleotides, the CDR3 is TGTGCCAGCGTTAGCGGTATCACAGATACGCAGTATTTT.

The rearrangement uses TRBV5-1 and TRBJ1-6, with D unresolved. CDR1 SGHRS and CDR2 YFSETQ come from the germline V gene. This CDR3 is built from 13 residues. V gave up 6 bases and J gave up 6 bases, with 10 bases separating them. Written as DNA, the CDR3 is TGCGCCAGCACGGGCAGCGTTAATTCACCCCTCCACTTT. As protein: CASTGSVNSPLHF.

This clonotype was seen at least ten times. This chain joins TRBV15 and TRBJ2-5; D ambiguous. The V end was cut by 0 bases, the J end by 1 base, with 3 bases between. This CDR3 is built from 13 residues. Germline CDR1 LNHNV, CDR2 YYDKDF (reference sequence). CDR3 residues: CATSRDIQETQYF. The DNA of the CDR3 is TGTGCCACCAGCAGAGATATCCAAGAGACCCAGTACTTC. Together with reference TRBV15 and TRBJ2-5, the CDR3 gives the full variable domain: DAMVIQNPRYQVTQFGKPVTLSCSQTLNHNVMYWYQQKSSQAPKLLFHYYDKDFNNEADTPDNFQSRRPNTSFCFLDIRSPGLGDTAMYLCATSRDIQETQYFGPGTRLLVL.

This clonotype was seen many times. DNA for the CDR3: TGTGCCAGCAGCTTGGTATATGACAGGGTGGGGCCAAATGAGCAGTTCTTC. Translated: CASSLVYDRVGPNEQFF. The chain links TRBV5-5 to TRBJ2-1; 7 bases map to TRBD1. J lost 7 bases, V lost 0 bases, and 13 bases had no gene match. The CDR3 has 17 amino acids. Germline V lookup: CDR1 SGHKS, CDR2 YYEKEE (reference sequence).

CDR3 sequence reads: CASSRVDNQETQYF. The DNA for the CDR3 is TGTGCCAGCAGCCGAGTGGACAACCAAGAGACCCAGTACTTC. This chain connects TRBV7-9 to TRBJ2-5; TRBD1 might be the D (5 bases). V lost 5 bases, J lost 0 bases, and 10 bases lay in between. The CDR3 has 14 residues. Germline CDR1 reads SEHNR; CDR2 reads FQNEAQ (reference sequence).

The V call is TRBV12-3 or TRBV12-4, the J call TRBJ1-5; TRBD1 is a possible D gene (5 bases). V lost 1 base and J lost 4, with 11 bases in between. The CDR3 runs 15 residues. The CDR3 spells CASSLGWGVNQPQHF. The CDR3 coding sequence is TGTGCCAGCAGTTTAGGTTGGGGGGTAAATCAGCCCCAGCATTTT.

This clonotype was seen a few times. The chain is built from TRBV18 and TRBJ2-7; 8 nucleotides align to TRBD2. The V segment lost 1 base and the J segment 7 bases; nucleotides outside the gene matches: 6. The CDR3 loop spans 14 amino acids. The germline V gene has CDR1 KGHSH and CDR2 LQKENI. CDR3 sequence (DNA): TGTGCCAGCTCACCACGAGCGGGAGAGAATGAGCAGTACTTC. Translated, it gives CASSPRAGENEQYF.

The chain links TRBV20-1 to TRBJ2-7; weak D call: TRBD1 (6 bases). V was trimmed by 5 bases and J by 0 bases, leaving 23 bases between them. The CDR3 totals 17 residues. The germline CDR1 and CDR2 sequences are DFQATT and SNEGSKA (reference sequence). The CDR3 here is CSALTATTGSNSYEQYF. For the CDR3, the DNA is TGCAGTGCTTTAACCGCGACGACAGGTAGTAACTCCTACGAGCAGTACTTC.

The gene calls are TRBV7-2 and TRBJ1-5, with D perhaps matching TRBD1 (6 bases). Looked up from germline, CDR1 is SGHTA and CDR2 is FQGNSA. The CDR3 length is 15 residues. The V end was cut by 5 bases, the J end by 3 bases, with 14 bases between. This chain's CDR3 is CASSLTGQNNQPQHF. The CDR3 DNA is TGTGCCAGCAGCCTGACTGGACAGAACAATCAGCCCCAGCATTTT.

The chain joins TRBV29-1 to TRBJ2-7; the match to TRBD1 covers 9 bases. CDR1 and CDR2 from the germline V gene are SQVTM and ANQGSEA. The ends lost 6 bases at V and 1 base at J; junction bases unmatched: 4. CDR3 length equals 13 residues. Written as DNA, the CDR3 is TGCAGCGTCCAAGACAGGGGGTCCTACGAGCAGTACTTC. Translating gives CSVQDRGSYEQYF.

This clonotype was counted at least ten times. The chain is built from TRBV5-1 and TRBJ1-6; TRBD1 matches 9 bases. The V and J ends lost 1 base and 9 bases, in that order; junction bases with no gene match: 11. Looked up from germline, CDR1 is SGHRS and CDR2 is YFSETQ. The CDR3 loop spans 17 amino acids. CDR3 region: CASSLTLPGQGSSPLHF. In DNA form, the CDR3 reads TGCGCCAGCAGCTTGACTTTACCGGGACAGGGTAGTTCACCCCTCCACTTT.

V gene TRBV19 combines with J gene TRBJ1-1; D is undetermined. Germline CDR1 is LNHDA and CDR2 is SQIVND (reference sequence). CDR3 length: 14 amino acids. Trimming shortened V by 7 bases and J by 0 bases, and 12 bases separated the two germline ends. CDR3 loop: CASTRGTLNTEAFF. Here the CDR3 DNA reads TGTGCCAGTACCCGGGGTACATTGAACACTGAAGCTTTCTTT.